This T cell receptor beta chain is from a study of shared clonotypes between healthy human individuals (TCRdb year 2020). Broadly, across the study: A few men and two women, aged 18 to 49 years, made up the cohort. The study deeply sequenced blood TCR repertoires of 5 or 6 healthy adults to estimate repertoire size and the extent of clonotype sharing between individuals. To increase sequencing depth and limit assay-specific biases, TCR repertoire library preparation and sequencing were carried out by different laboratories using diverse techniques. For each donor, CD4 naive and CD4 memory were each run on three plates, CD8 naive on two plates, and CD8 memory on one plate. Between about 0.9 and 8.9 billion PBMCs per donor were obtained by leukapheresis. Study-wide conclusions, independent of this receptor: Pairwise subsampling led to the expectation that sequencing depth would affect the degree of clonotype sharing among donors. Only blood was sampled, and tissue TCR repertoires likely differ from those in blood. Incomplete sequencing was indicated by rarefaction of sorted-subset datasets, despite the large sequencing depth. Clonotypes shared by all four sorted-subset donors showed higher generation probabilities than non-shared clonotypes. Naive subsets generally had larger estimated clonotype richness than memory subsets did. Because the study included only a small number of donors, the genetic and exposure-history diversity represented was limited. Across four donors, around 5% of naive CD4, 3% to 3.5% of naive CD8, 2% to 2.5% of memory CD4, and 0.4% of memory CD8 clonotypes were shared.

CD8 naive samples consisted of CD45RO-negative cells that were positively selected for CCR7, yielding a CD45RA+CCR7+ population without TemRA cells. Donors were healthy HIV-negative adults with no recently reported acute infections or vaccinations. All donors were Caucasian adults living in Nashville, Tennessee, USA. Blood was obtained by leukapheresis, after which PBMCs were separated by Ficoll-Histopaque density gradient centrifugation and cryopreserved in liquid nitrogen vapor phase. Analytical flow cytometry was used to check the purity and quantity of every magnetically sorted T cell population. Genomic DNA was isolated from every sorted fraction and measured by UV absorbance on a Nanodrop 2000c. This clone was observed a few times. The antigen it binds to is not known. Per-base quality was not reported, and no clone a single base away is much larger than it. At the DNA level, this CDR3 is encoded by other sequences in the same sample as well.

Clipping removes 0 bases from V and 7 bases from J, with 2 as the unmatched junction base count. From the germline V gene, CDR1 is SGDLS and CDR2 is YYNGEE. From cysteine to phenylalanine, the CDR3 is 15 amino acids long. Only CDR3 DNA is held: 45 bases, read in frame from base 1. Using the deep immunoSEQ assay, TCR CDR3 regions were amplified from genomic DNA by multiplex PCR. For each cell subset, the extracted genomic DNA was distributed evenly across all wells of several immunoSEQ 96-well plates, and each plate served as one replicate. Each replicate PCR for sorted subsets received 200 ng genomic DNA, equal to about 30,000 T cell genomes. The purified libraries were quantified using a Qubit 3.0 fluorometer, sized with a Bioanalyzer 2100, and then quantified again using the KAPA Library Quantification kit. A separate single-read 150-cycle Illumina NextSeq 550 flow cell was used to sequence each immunoSEQ 96-well plate. On the study's bioinformatics: Because only junctional sequences without quality scores were contained in the immunoSEQ output, filtering matching that applied to full-length reads could not be performed. Sequences were annotated with PyIR, a Python wrapper for IgBLAST v1.9, using IMGT germline references to assign V/J genes and CDR3. Reads were filtered out if the reads had weak V/J assignments (E-value above 1e-6), no CDR3, stop codons, out-of-frame junctions, or ambiguous translated residues. V3J clonotypes were defined as sequences sharing the same inferred V gene, J gene, and CDR3 amino acid sequence. The percentage overlap between two repertoires was calculated by dividing the number of shared unique clonotypes by the size of the smaller repertoire. Richness of each repertoire was evaluated using RTK rarefaction, the Chao1 estimator, and Recon v2.1 estimates of unobserved clonotypes. Generation probabilities were computed with OLGA for all TCRbeta clonotypes obtained by the gDNA method from several donors. TCRdb mirrors the immuneACCESS table, restricted to in-frame sequences. Some clones are absent from its copies; in checked studies, under half trace to an unresolved V gene, and the reason for the others is unknown. V, J and clone size reflect that table, while D and trimming were determined from the DNA. The sample data list around 1.9 million clones, and approximately 92% of these were observed just once. The ten largest clonotypes hold around 1.7% of the sample.

The TCR sequence derives from a young man in good health. Some clones in this sample may be carry-over from other donors' samples. Sequencing was carried out using naive CD8+ T cells from PBMCs. The cell subset or site label, read with the paper, signifies: CD45RA+CCR7+. The V and J segments used are TRBV9 and TRBJ2-1; 12 bases in the middle match TRBD2. The nucleotide sequence is TGTGCCAGCAGCGTAGGGCTAGCGGGAGGGAATGAGCAGTTCTTC. It encodes CASSVGLAGGNEQFF.